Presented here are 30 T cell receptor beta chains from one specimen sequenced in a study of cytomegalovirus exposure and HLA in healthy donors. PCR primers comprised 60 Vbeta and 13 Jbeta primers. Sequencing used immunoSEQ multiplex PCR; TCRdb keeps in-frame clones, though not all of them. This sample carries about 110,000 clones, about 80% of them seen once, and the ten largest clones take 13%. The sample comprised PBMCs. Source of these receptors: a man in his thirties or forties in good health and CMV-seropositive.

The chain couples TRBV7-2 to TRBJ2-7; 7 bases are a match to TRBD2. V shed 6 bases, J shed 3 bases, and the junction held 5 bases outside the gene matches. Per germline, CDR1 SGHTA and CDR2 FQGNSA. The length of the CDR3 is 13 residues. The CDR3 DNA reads TGTGCCAGCAGTCCCGGGGAGGGCTACGAGCAGTACTTC. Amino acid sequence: CASSPGEGYEQYF.

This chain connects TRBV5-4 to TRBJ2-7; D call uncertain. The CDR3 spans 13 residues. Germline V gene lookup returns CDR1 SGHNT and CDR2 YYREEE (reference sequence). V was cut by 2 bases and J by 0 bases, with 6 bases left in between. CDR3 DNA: TGTGCCAGCAGCTTCGACAACTCCTACGAGCAGTACTTC. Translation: CASSFDNSYEQYF.

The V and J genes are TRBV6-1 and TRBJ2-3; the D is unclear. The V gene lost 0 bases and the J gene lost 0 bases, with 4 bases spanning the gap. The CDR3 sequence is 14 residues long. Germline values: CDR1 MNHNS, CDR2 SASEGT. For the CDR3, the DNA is TGTGCCAGCAGTGAAGCTCCTAGCACAGATACGCAGTATTTT. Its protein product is CASSEAPSTDTQYF.

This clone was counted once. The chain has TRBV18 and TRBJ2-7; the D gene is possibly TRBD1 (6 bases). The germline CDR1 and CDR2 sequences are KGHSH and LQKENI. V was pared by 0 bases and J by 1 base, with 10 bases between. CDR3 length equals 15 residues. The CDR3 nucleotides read TGTGCCAGCTCACCACCCGACAGGAGATCCTACGAGCAGTACTTC. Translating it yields CASSPPDRRSYEQYF.

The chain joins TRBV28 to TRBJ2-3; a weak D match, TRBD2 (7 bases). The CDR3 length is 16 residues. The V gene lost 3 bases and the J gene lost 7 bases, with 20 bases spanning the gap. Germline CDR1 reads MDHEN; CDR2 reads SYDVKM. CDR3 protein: CASSLSAGALRYTQYF. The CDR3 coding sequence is TGTGCCAGCAGTTTGTCTGCGGGGGCCCTGCGCTATACGCAGTATTTT. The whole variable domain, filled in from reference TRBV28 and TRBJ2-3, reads DVKVTQSSRYLVKRTGEKVFLECVQDMDHENMFWYRQDPGLGLRLIYFSYDVKMKEKGDIPEGYSVSREKKERFSLILESASTNQTSMYLCASSLSAGALRYTQYFGPGTRLTVL.

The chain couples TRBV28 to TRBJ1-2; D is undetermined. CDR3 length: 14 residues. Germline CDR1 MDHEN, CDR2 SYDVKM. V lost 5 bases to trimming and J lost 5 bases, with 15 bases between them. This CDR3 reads CASSPPEEFYGYTF. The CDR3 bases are TGTGCCAGCAGTCCTCCCGAGGAATTTTATGGCTACACCTTC.

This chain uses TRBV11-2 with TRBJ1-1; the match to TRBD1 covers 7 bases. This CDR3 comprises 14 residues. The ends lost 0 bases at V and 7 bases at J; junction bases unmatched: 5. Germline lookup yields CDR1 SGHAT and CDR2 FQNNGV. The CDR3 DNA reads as TGTGCCAGCAGCTTAGAGACAGGGATAAGTGAAGCTTTCTTT. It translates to CASSLETGISEAFF.

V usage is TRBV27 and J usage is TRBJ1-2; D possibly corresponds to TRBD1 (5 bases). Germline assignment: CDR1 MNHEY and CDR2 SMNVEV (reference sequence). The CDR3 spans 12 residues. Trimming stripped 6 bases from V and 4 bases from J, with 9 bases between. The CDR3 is CASSRDSYGYTF. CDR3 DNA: TGTGCCAGCAGCAGAGACAGCTATGGCTACACCTTC.

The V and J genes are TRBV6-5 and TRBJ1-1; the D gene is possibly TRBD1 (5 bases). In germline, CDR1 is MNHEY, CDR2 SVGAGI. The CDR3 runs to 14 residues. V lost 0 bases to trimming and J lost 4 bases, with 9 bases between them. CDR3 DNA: TGTGCCAGCAGTTACTCGGTGGGGGGCACTGAAGCTTTCTTT. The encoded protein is CASSYSVGGTEAFF.

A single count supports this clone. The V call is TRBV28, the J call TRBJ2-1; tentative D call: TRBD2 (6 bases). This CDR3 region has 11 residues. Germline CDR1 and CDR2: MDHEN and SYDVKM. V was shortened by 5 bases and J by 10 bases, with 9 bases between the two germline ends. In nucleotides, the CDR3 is TGTGCCAGCAGTCCCCGGGGGGAGCAGTTCTTC. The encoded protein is CASSPRGEQFF.

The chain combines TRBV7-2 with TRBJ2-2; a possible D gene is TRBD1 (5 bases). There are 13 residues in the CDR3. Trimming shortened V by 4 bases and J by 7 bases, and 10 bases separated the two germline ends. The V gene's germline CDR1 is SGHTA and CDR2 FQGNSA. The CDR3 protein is CASSYQGDGELFF. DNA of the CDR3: TGTGCCAGCAGCTACCAGGGTGACGGGGAGCTGTTTTTT.

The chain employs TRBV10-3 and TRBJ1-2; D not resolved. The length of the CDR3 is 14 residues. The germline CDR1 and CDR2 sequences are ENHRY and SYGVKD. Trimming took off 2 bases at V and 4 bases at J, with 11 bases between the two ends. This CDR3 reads CAISEAGQVYGYTF. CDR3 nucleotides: TGTGCCATCAGTGAGGCGGGCCAGGTCTATGGCTACACCTTC.

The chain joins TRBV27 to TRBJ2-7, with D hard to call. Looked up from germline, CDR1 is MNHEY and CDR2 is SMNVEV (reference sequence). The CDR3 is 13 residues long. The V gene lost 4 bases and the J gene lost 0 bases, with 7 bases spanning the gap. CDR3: CASSSGSSYEQYF. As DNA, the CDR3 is TGTGCCAGCAGTTCTGGCAGCTCCTACGAGCAGTACTTC.

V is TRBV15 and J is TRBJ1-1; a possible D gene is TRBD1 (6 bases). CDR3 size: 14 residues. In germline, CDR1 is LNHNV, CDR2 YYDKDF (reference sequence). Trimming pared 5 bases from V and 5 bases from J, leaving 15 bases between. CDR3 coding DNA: TGTGCCACCAGCCGCCAGGGGTGGAGGACTGAAGCTTTCTTT. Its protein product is CATSRQGWRTEAFF.

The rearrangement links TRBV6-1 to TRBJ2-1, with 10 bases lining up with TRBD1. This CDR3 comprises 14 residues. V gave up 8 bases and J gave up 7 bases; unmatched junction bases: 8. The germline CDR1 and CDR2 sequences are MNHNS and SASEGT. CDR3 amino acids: CASRPGQGTNEQFF. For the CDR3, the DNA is TGTGCCAGCCGACCGGGACAGGGGACTAATGAGCAGTTCTTC.

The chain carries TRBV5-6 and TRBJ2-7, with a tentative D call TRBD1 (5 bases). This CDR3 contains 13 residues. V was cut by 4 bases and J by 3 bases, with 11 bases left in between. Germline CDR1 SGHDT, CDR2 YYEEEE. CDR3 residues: CASSADSHYEQYF. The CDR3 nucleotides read TGTGCCAGCAGCGCCGACAGCCACTACGAGCAGTACTTC.

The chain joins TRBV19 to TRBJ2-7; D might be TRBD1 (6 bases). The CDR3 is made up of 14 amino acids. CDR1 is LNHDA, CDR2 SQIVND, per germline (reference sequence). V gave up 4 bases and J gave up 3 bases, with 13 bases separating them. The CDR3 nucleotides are TGTGCCAGTAGTACCCCGGGACATTTCTACGAGCAGTACTTC. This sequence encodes CASSTPGHFYEQYF.

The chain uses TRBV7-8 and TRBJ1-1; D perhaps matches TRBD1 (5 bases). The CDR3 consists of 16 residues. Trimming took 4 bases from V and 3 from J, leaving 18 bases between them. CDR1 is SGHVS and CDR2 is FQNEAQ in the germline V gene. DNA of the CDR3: TGTGCCAGCAGCTCTCAGGAAGGGGTAGAGGACACTGAAGCTTTCTTT. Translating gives CASSSQEGVEDTEAFF. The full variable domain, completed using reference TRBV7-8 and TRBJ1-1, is GAGVSQSPRYKVAKRGQDVALRCDPISGHVSLFWYQQALGQGPEFLTYFQNEAQLDKSGLPSDRFFAERPEGSVSTLKIQRTQQEDSAVYLCASSSQEGVEDTEAFFGQGTRLTVV.

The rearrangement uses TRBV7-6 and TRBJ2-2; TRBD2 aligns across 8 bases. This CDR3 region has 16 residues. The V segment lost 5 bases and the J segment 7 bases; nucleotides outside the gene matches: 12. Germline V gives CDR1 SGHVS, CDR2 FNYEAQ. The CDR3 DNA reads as TGTGCCAGCAGCCCCCGCGGAGCGGGGGAAGGCGGGGAGCTGTTTTTT. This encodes CASSPRGAGEGGELFF.

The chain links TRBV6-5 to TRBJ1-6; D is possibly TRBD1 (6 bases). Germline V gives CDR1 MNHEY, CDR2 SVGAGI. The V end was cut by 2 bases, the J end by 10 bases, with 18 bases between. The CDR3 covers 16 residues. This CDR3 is CASSYSRGSSLSPLHF. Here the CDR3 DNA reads TGTGCCAGCAGTTACAGTAGGGGGAGTAGTCTCTCACCCCTCCACTTT.

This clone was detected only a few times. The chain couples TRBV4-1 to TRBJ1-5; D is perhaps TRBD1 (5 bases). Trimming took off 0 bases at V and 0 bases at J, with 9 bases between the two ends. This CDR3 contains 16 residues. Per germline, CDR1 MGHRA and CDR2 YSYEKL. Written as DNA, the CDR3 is TGCGCCAGCAGCCAAGATCACAGGTATAGCAATCAGCCCCAGCATTTT. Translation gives CASSQDHRYSNQPQHF.

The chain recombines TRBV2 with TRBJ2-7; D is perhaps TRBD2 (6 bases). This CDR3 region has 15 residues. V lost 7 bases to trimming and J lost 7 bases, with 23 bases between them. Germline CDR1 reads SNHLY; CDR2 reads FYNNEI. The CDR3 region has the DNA TGTGCCAGCAACGAGGCGGGACTTCAGCTCGAGGAGCAGTACTTC. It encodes CASNEAGLQLEEQYF.

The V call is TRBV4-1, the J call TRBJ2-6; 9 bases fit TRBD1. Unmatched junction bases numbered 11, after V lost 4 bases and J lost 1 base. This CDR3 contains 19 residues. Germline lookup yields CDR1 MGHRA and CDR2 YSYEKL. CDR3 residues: CASSRIGGQGLSGANVLTF. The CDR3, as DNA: TGCGCCAGCAGCCGGATAGGGGGACAGGGACTTTCTGGGGCCAACGTCCTGACTTTC.

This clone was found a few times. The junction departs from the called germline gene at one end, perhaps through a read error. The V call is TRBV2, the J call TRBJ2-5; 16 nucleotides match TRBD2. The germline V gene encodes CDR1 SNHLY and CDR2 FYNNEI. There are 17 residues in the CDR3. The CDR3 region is CASSPGTSGGDQETQYF. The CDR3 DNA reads TGTGCCAGCAGCCCTGGGACTAGCGGGGGGGACCAGGAGACCCAGTACTTC.

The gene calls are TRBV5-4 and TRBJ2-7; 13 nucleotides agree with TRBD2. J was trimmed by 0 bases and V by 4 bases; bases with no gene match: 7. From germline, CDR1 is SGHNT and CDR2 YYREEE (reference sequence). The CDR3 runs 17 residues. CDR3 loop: CASSPRLAGGGSYEQYF. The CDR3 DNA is TGTGCCAGCAGCCCTCGACTAGCGGGGGGCGGCTCCTACGAGCAGTACTTC.

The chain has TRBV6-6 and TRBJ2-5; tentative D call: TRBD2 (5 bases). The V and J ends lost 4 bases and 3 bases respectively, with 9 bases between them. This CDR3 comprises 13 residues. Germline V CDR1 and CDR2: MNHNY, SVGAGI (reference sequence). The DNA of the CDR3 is TGTGCCAGCAGTTCAGAGCGGAAAGAGACCCAGTACTTC. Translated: CASSSERKETQYF.

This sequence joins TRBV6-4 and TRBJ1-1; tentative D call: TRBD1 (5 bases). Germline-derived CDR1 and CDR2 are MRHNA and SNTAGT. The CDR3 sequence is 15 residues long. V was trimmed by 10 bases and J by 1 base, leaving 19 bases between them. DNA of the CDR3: TGTGCCATCCAGTTGTTGGGACTCCAGAACACTGAAGCTTTCTTT. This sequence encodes CAIQLLGLQNTEAFF.

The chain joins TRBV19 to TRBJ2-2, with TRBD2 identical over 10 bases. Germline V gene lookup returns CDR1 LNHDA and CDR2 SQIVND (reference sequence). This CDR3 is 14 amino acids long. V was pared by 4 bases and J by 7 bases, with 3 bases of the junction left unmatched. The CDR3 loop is CASSRLAGDGELFF. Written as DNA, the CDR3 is TGTGCCAGTAGTAGGCTAGCGGGGGACGGGGAGCTGTTTTTT.

The CDR3 DNA reads as TGTGCCAGCACCCCAGCGGACAATGAGCAGTTCTTC. Its protein is CASTPADNEQFF. The V and J genes are TRBV28 and TRBJ2-1; D possibly corresponds to TRBD2 (5 bases). This CDR3 contains 12 residues. Germline V gene data show CDR1 as MDHEN and CDR2 as SYDVKM. The germline V and J ends were trimmed by 7 bases and 5 bases, with 9 bases remaining between them.

DNA for the CDR3: TGTGCCAGCAGCTTTATCGCGACTGAAGCTTTCTTT. Its translation: CASSFIATEAFF. The chain recombines TRBV7-9 with TRBJ1-1; D is undetermined. Trimming removed 3 bases at V and 5 bases at J, with 7 bases between. CDR1 and CDR2 (germline): SEHNR, FQNEAQ (reference sequence). CDR3 length: 12 amino acids.